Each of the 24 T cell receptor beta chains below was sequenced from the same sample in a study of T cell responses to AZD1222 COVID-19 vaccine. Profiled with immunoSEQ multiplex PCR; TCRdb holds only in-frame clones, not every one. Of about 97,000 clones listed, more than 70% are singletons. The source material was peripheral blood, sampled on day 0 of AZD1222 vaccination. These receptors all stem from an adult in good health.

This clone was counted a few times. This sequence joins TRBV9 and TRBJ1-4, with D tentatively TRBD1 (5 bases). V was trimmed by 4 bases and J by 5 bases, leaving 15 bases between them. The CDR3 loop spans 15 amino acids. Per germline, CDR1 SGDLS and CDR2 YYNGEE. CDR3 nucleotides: TGTGCCAGCAGCCCAGAATGGGGGACGAATGAAAAACTGTTTTTT. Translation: CASSPEWGTNEKLFF. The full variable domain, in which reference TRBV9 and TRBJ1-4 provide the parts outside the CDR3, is DSGVTQTPKHLITATGQRVTLRCSPRSGDLSVYWYQQSLDQGLQFLIQYYNGEERAKGNILERFSAQQFPDLHSELNLSSLELGDSALYFCASSPEWGTNEKLFFGSGTQLSVL.

The CDR3 is CASSPPKRASIVGNQPQHF. The CDR3 bases are TGTGCCAGTAGTCCCCCCAAAAGGGCGTCAATTGTTGGCAATCAGCCCCAGCATTTT. This sequence joins TRBV19 and TRBJ1-5; D not certain. Per germline, CDR1 LNHDA and CDR2 SQIVND (reference sequence). V lost 5 bases to trimming and J lost 2 bases, with 25 bases between them. The CDR3 spans 19 residues. The variable domain in full, with the rest retrieved from reference TRBV19 and TRBJ1-5, is DGGITQSPKYLFRKEGQNVTLSCEQNLNHDAMYWYRQDPGQGLRLIYYSQIVNDFQKGDIAEGYSVSREKKESFPLTVTSAQKNPTAFYLCASSPPKRASIVGNQPQHFGDGTRLSIL.

The CDR3: CASNDGASTDTQYF. CDR3 nucleotide sequence: TGCGCCAGCAACGACGGTGCTAGCACAGATACGCAGTATTTT. The V call is TRBV5-1, the J call TRBJ2-3; no firm D call. The germline CDR1 and CDR2 sequences are SGHRS and YFSETQ. V lost 6 bases and J 0 bases, leaving 11 bases between the germline ends. This CDR3 is 14 amino acids long.

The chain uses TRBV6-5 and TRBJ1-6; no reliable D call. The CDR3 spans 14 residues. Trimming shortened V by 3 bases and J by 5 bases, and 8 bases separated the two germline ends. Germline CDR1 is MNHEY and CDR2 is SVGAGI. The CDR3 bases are TGTGCCAGCAGTTATGGCCGTGATAATTCACCCCTCCACTTT. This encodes CASSYGRDNSPLHF.

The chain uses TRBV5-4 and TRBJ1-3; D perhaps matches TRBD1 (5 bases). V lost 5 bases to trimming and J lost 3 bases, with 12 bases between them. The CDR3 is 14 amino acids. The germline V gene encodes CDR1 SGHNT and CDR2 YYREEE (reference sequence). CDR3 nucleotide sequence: TGTGCCAGCAGACGGGGGTGGTATGGAAACACCATATATTTT. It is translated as CASRRGWYGNTIYF.

DNA of the CDR3: TGTGCCAGCAGCTTTGGGGCAGGGGCCCGGGACACTGAAGCTTTCTTT. Translating it yields CASSFGAGARDTEAFF. V is TRBV7-2 and J is TRBJ1-1, with a weak D call TRBD1 (6 bases). Germline CDR1 is SGHTA and CDR2 is FQGNSA. The CDR3 contains 16 residues. Trimming stripped 3 bases from V and 3 bases from J, with 17 bases between.

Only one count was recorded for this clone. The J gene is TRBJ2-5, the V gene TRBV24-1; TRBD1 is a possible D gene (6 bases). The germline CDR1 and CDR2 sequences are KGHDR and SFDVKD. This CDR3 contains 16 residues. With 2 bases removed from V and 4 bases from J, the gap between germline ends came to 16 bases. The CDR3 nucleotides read TGTGCCACCAGTGATTCCCAAGCAAGGGGGACAGAGACCCAGTACTTC. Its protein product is CATSDSQARGTETQYF.

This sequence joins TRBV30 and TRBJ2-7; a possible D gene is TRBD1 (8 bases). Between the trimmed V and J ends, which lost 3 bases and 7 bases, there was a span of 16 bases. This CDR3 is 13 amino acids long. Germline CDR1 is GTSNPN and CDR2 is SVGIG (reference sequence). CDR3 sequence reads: CAWRLQGGSEQYF. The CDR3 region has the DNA TGTGCCTGGAGGCTACAGGGGGGGAGTGAGCAGTACTTC.

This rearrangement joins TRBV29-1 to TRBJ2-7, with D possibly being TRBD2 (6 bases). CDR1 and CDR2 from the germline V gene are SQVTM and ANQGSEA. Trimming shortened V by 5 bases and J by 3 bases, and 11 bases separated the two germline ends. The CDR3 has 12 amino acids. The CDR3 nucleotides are TGCAGCGTTATTTCCGGGGGCTACGAGCAGTACTTC. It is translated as CSVISGGYEQYF.

The CDR3 loop is CATSSTGLLSGNTIYF. The CDR3 DNA reads TGTGCCACCAGCAGTACAGGCCTTCTCTCTGGAAACACCATATATTTT. The chain combines TRBV15 with TRBJ1-3; D might be TRBD1 (5 bases). From germline, CDR1 is LNHNV and CDR2 YYDKDF (reference sequence). Trimming cost V 3 bases and J 0 bases, with 12 bases left between them. The CDR3 contains 16 residues.

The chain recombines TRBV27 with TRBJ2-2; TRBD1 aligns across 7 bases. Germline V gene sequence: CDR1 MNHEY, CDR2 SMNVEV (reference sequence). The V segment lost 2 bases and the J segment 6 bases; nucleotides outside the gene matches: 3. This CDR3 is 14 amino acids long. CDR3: CASSLQGVAGELFF. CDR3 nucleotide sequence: TGTGCCAGCAGTTTACAGGGGGTAGCCGGGGAGCTGTTTTTT.

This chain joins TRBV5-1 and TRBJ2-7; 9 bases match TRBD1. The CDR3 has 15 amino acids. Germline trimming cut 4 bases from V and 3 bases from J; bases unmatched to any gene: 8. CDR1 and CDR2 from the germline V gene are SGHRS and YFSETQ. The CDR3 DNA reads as TGCGCCAGCAGCCCTCCGGACAGGGGTAACTACGAGCAGTACTTC. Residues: CASSPPDRGNYEQYF. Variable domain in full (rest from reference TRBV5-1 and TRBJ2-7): KAGVTQTPRYLIKTRGQQVTLSCSPISGHRSVSWYQQTPGQGLQFLFEYFSETQRNKGNFPGRFSGRQFSNSRSEMNVSTLELGDSALYLCASSPPDRGNYEQYFGPGTRLTVT.

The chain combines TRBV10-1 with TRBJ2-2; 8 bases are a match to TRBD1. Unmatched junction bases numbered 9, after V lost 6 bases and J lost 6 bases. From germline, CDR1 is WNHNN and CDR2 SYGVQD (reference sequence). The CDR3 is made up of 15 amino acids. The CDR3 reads CASSRTGILSGELFF. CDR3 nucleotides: TGCGCCAGCAGCCGGACAGGGATTTTGTCCGGGGAGCTGTTTTTT.

The CDR3 sequence: CAWTRAGGGEQYF. In DNA, the CDR3 is TGTGCCTGGACTCGGGCAGGGGGCGGCGAGCAGTACTTC. V usage is TRBV30 and J usage is TRBJ2-7; 8 nucleotides match TRBD1. Losses at the gene ends were 4 bases for V and 6 bases for J; bases not matched to a gene: 8. The CDR3 runs to 13 residues. In germline, CDR1 is GTSNPN, CDR2 SVGIG (reference sequence).

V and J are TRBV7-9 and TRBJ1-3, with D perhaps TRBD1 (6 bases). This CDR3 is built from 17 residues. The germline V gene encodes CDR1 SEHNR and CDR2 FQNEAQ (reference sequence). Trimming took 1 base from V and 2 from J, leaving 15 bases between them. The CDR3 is CASSLGQEVYPGNTIYF. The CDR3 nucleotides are TGTGCCAGCAGCTTAGGACAGGAAGTTTATCCTGGAAACACCATATATTTT.

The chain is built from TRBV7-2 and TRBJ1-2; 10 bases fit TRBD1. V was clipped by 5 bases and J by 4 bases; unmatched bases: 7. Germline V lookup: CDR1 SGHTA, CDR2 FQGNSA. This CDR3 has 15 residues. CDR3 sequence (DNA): TGTGCCAGCAGCCCTCGGACAGGGGGAGCCTATGGCTACACCTTC. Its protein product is CASSPRTGGAYGYTF.

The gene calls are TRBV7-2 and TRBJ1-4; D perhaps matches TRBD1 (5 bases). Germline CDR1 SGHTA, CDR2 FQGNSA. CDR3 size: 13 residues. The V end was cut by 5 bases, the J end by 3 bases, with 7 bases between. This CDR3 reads CASSPGANEKLFF. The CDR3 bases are TGTGCCAGCAGCCCGGGGGCTAATGAAAAACTGTTTTTT.

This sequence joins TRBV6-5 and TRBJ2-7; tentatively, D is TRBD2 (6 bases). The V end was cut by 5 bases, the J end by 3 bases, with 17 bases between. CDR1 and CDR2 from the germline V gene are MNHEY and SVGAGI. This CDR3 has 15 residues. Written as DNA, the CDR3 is TGTGCCAGCAGTCCACAGGACCCCGGGAGCTACGAGCAGTACTTC. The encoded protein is CASSPQDPGSYEQYF.

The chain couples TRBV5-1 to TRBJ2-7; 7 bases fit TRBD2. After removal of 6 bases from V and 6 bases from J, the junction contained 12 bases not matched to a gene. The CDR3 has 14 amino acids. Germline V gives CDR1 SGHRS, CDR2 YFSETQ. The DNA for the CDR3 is TGCGCCAGCACCCCCTTAGCGGGTGTTGGCGAGCAGTACTTC. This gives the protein CASTPLAGVGEQYF.

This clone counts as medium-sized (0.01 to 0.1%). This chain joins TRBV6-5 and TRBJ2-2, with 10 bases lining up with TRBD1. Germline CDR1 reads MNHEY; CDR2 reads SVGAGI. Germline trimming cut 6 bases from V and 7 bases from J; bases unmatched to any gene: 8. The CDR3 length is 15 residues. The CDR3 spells CASSTGTGDNGELFF. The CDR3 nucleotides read TGTGCCAGCAGCACCGGGACAGGGGACAACGGGGAGCTGTTTTTT.

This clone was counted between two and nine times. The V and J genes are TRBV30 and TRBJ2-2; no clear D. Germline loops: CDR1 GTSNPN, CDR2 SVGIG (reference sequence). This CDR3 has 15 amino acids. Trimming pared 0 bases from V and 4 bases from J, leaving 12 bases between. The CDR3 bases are TGTGCCTGGAGTGTTGAGAGACCGGGCACCGGGGAGCTGTTTTTT. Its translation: CAWSVERPGTGELFF.

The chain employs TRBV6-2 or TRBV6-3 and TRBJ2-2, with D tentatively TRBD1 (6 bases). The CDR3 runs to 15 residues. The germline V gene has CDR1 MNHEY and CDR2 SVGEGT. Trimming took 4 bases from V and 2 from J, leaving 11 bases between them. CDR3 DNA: TGTGCCAGCAGTTCCAACAGGGTAAACACCGGGGAGCTGTTTTTT. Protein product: CASSSNRVNTGELFF.

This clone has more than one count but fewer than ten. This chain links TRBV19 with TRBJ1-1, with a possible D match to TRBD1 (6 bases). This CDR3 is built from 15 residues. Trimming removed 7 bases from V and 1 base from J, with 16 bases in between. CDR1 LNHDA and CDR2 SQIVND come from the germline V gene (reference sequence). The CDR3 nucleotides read TGTGCCAGTACCAACAGCCAGGGGAGGAACACTGAAGCTTTCTTT. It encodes CASTNSQGRNTEAFF.

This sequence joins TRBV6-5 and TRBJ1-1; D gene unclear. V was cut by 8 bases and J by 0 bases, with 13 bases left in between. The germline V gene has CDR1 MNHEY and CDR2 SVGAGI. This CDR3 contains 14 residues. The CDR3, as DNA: TGTGCCAGCCTACCGAAAGGGTTGAACACTGAAGCTTTCTTT. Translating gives CASLPKGLNTEAFF.